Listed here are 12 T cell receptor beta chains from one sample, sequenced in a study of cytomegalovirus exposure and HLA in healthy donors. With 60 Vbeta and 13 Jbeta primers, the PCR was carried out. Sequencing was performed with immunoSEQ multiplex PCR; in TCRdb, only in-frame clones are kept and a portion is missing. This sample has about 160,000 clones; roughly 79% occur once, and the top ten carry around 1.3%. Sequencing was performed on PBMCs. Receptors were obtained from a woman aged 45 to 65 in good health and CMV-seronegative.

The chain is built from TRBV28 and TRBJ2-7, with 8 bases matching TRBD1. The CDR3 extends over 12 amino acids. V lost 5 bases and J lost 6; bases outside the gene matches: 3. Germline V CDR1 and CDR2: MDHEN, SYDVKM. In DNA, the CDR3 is TGTGCCAGCAGTCTTACAGGGGGCGAGCAGTACTTC. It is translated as CASSLTGGEQYF.

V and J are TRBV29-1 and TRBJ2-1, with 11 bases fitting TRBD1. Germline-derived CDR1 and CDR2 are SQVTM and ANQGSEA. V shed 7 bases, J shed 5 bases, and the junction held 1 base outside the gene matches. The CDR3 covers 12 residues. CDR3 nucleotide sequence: TGCAGCGGGGACAGGGGGAACAATGAGCAGTTCTTC. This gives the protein CSGDRGNNEQFF.

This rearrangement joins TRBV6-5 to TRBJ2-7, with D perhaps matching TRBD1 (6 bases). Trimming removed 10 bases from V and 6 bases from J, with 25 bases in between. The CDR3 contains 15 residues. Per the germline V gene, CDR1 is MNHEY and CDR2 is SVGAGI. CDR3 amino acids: CATLRGFGGSGEQYF. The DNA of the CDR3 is TGTGCCACCCTCAGGGGCTTTGGGGGTTCTGGCGAGCAGTACTTC.

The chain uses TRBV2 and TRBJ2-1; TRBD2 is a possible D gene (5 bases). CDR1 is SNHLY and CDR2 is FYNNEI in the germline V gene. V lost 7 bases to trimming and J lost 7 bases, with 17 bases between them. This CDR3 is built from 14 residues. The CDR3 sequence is CASKSAAIGNEQFF. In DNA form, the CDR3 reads TGTGCCAGCAAATCAGCGGCGATAGGGAATGAGCAGTTCTTC.

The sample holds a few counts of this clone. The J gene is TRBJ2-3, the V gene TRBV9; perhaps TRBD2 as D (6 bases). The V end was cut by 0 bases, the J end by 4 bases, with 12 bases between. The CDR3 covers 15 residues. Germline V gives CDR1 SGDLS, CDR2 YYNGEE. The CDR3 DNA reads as TGTGCCAGCAGCGTAGGAGAGACTAGGGCAGATACGCAGTATTTT. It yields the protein CASSVGETRADTQYF. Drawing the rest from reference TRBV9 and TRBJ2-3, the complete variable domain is DSGVTQTPKHLITATGQRVTLRCSPRSGDLSVYWYQQSLDQGLQFLIQYYNGEERAKGNILERFSAQQFPDLHSELNLSSLELGDSALYFCASSVGETRADTQYFGPGTRLTVL.

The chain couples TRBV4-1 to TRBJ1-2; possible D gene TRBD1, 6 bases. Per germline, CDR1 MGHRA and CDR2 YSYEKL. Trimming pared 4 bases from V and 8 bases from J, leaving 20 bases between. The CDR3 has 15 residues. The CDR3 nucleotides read TGCGCCAGCAGCCTGAACAGGGAAGCCCCCTGGGGCTACACCTTC. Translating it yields CASSLNREAPWGYTF.

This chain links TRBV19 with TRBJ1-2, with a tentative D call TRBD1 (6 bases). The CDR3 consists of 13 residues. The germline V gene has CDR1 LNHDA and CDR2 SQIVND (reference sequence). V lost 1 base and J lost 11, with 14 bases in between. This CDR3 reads CASSIGTGSRYTF. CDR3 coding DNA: TGTGCCAGTAGTATAGGCACAGGGAGTAGGTACACCTTC.

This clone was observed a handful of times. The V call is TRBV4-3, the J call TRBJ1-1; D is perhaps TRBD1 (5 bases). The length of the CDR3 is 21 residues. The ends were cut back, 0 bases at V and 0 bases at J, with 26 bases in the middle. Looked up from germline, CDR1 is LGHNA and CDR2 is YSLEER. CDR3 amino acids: CASSQELPGRRTMILNTEAFF. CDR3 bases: TGCGCCAGCAGCCAAGAGCTACCAGGGAGGAGGACTATGATTCTGAACACTGAAGCTTTCTTT.

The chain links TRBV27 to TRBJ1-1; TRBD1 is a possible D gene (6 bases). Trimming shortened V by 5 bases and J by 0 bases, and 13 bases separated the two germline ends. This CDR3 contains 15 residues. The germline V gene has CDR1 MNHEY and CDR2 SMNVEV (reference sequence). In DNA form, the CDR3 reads TGTGCCAGCAGTGGCAGACAGGCTATGAACACTGAAGCTTTCTTT. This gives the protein CASSGRQAMNTEAFF.

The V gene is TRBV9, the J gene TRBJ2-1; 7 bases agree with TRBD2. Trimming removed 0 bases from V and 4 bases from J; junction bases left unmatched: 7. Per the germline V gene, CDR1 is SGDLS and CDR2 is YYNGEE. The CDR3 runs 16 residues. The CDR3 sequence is CASSVGPGTKYNEQFF. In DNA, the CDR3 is TGTGCCAGCAGCGTAGGGCCCGGGACTAAGTACAATGAGCAGTTCTTC.

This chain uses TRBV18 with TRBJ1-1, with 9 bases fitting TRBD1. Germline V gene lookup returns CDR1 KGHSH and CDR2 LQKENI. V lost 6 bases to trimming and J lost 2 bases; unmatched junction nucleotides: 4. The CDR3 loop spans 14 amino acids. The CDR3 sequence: CASSKGQGNTEAFF. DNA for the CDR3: TGTGCCAGCTCGAAGGGACAGGGAAACACTGAAGCTTTCTTT. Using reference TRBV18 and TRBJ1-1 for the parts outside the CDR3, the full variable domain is NAGVMQNPRHLVRRRGQEARLRCSPMKGHSHVYWYRQLPEEGLKFMVYLQKENIIDESGMPKERFSAEFPKEGPSILRIQQVVRGDSAAYFCASSKGQGNTEAFFGQGTRLTVV.

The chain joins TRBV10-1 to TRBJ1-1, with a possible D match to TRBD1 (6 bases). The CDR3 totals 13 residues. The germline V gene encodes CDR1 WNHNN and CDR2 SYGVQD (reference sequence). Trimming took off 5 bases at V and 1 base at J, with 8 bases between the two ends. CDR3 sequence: CASSYRENTEAFF. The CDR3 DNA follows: TGCGCCAGCAGTTACAGGGAGAACACTGAAGCTTTCTTT.